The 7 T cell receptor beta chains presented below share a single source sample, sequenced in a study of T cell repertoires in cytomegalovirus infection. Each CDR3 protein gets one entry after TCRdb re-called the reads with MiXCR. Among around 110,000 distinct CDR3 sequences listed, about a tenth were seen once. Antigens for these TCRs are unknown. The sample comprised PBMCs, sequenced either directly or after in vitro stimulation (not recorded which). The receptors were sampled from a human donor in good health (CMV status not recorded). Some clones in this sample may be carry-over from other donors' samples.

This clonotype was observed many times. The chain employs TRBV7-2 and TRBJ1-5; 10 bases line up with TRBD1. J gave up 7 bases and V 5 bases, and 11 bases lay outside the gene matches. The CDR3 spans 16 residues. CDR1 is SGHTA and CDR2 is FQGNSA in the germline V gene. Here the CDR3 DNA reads TGTGCCAGCAGCGACCGCGGGACAGGGGTAAACCAGCCCCAGCATTTT. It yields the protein CASSDRGTGVNQPQHF.

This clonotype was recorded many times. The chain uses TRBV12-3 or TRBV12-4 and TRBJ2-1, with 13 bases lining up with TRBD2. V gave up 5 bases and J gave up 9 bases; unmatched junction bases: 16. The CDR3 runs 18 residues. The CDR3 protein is CASSQRNILAGGAGEQFF. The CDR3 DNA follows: TGTGCCAGCAGTCAGAGGAATATACTAGCGGGAGGGGCTGGTGAGCAGTTCTTC.

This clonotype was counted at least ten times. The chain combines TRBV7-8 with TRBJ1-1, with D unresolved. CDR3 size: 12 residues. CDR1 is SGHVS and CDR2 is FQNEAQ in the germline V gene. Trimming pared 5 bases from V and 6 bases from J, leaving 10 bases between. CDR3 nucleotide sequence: TGTGCCAGCAGCATGGGCAGTGCTGAAGCTTTCTTT. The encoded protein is CASSMGSAEAFF.

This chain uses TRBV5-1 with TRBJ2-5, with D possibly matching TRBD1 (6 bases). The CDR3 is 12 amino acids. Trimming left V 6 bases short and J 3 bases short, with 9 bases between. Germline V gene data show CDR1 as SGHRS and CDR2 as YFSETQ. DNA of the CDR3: TGCGCCAGCACGCAGGGGAAAGAGACCCAGTACTTC. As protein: CASTQGKETQYF.

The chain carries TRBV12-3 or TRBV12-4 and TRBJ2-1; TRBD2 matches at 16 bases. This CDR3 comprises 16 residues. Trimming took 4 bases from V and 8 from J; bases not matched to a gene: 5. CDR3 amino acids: CASSSGTSGRAHEQFF. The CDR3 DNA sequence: TGTGCCAGCAGTTCCGGGACTAGCGGGAGGGCCCATGAGCAGTTCTTC.

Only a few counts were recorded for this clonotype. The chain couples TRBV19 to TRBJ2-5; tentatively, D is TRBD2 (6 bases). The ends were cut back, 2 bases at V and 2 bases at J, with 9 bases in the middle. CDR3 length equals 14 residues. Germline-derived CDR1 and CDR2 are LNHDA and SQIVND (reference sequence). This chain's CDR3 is CASSILGGQETQYF. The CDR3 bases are TGTGCCAGTAGTATATTGGGAGGACAAGAGACCCAGTACTTC.

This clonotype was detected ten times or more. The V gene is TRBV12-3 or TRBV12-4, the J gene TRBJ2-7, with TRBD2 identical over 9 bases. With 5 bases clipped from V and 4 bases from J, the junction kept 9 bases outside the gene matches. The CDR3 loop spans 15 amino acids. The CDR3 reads CASSLGSGSGYEQYV. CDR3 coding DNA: TGTGCCAGCAGTCTGGGTAGCGGGAGTGGGTACGAGCAGTACGTC.